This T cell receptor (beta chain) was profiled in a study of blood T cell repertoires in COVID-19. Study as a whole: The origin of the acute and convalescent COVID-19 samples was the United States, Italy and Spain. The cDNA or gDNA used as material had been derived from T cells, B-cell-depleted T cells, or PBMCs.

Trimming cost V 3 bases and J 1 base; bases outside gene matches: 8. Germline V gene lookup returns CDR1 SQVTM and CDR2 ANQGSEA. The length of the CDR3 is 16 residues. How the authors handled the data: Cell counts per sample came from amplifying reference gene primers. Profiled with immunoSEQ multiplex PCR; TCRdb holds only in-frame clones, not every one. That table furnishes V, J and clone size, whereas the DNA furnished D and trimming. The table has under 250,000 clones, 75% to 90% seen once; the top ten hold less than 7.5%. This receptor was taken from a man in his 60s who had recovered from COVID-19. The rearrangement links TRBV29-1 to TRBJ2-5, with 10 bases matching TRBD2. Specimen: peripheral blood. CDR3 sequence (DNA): TGCAGCGTTGATATACTAGCGGGGTCGCTCCAAGAGACCCAGTACTTC. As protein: CSVDILAGSLQETQYF.